This TCR beta chain is from a study of CD8+CD57+ T cells in acquired aplastic anemia. Overall study findings and caveats: Significant differences in CD8+ Simpson's diversity were not observed between patients and controls. It was found that some 30 CD8+ CDR3 sequences were shared between patients and controls.

With respect to this clonotype: Its antigen is still unknown.

Patients who underwent sequencing had shown CD8+CD57+ cell expansion by flow cytometry. TCR beta VDJ and CDR3 were profiled, and genomic DNA was the template. MiXCR, run by TCRdb on the reads, gives a single entry per CDR3 protein. The table includes about 98,000 distinct CDR3 sequences, roughly two thirds detected once. The CDR3 has 18 amino acids. Germline V CDR1 and CDR2: MNHNS, SASEGT. Trimming at V came to 6 bases and at J to 0 bases, leaving 9 bases not matched to a gene. The chain has TRBV6-1 and TRBJ2-2, with 11 bases matching TRBD2. The TCR was taken from a human donor with aplastic anemia. Source material: sorted CD4+, CD8+, or CD8+CD57+ T cells (not recorded which) from PBMCs. The CDR3 DNA is TGTGCCAGCAGACGCCTAGCGGGGGGAAACCCGAACACCGGGGAGCTGTTTTTT. It specifies CASRRLAGGNPNTGELFF.